This T cell receptor beta chain is from a study of T cell changes during pregnancy in multiple sclerosis. This CDR3 is 16 amino acids long. Germline V gene sequence: CDR1 MNHNS, CDR2 SASEGT. The trim removed 3 bases at V and 4 bases at J, leaving 2 bases unmatched. The data were produced by immunoSEQ multiplex PCR, yet TCRdb's version contains in-frame clones alone and is incomplete. The top ten hold 0.47% of the sample, which has about 79,000 clones, 80% to 95% seen once. The chain couples TRBV6-1 to TRBJ2-1, with 14 bases lining up with TRBD2. Specimen: CD4+ T cells from peripheral blood mononuclear cells, collected in the second trimester of pregnancy. This receptor was obtained from a female donor with multiple sclerosis, enrolled in a pregnancy study. CDR3 nucleotides: TGTGCCAGCAGTGAGACTAGCGGGAGGGTATACAATGAGCAGTTCTTC. Residues: CASSETSGRVYNEQFF.